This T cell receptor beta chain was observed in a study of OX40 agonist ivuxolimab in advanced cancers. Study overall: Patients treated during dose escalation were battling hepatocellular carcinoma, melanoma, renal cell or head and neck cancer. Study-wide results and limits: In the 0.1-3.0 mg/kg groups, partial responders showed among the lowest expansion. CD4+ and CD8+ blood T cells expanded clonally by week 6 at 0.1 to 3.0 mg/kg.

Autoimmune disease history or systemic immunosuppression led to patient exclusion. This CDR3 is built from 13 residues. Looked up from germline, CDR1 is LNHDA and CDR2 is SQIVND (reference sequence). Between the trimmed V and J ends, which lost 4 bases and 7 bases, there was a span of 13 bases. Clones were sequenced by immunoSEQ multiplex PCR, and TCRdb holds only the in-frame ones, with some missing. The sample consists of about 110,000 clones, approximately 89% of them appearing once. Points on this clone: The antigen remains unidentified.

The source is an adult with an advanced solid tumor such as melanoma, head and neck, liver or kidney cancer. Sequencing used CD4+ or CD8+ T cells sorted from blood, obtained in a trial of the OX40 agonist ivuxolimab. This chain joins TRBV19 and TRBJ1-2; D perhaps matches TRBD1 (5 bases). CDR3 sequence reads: CASSKAGVIGYTF. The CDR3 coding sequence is TGTGCCAGTAGTAAAGCGGGGGTAATTGGCTACACCTTC.